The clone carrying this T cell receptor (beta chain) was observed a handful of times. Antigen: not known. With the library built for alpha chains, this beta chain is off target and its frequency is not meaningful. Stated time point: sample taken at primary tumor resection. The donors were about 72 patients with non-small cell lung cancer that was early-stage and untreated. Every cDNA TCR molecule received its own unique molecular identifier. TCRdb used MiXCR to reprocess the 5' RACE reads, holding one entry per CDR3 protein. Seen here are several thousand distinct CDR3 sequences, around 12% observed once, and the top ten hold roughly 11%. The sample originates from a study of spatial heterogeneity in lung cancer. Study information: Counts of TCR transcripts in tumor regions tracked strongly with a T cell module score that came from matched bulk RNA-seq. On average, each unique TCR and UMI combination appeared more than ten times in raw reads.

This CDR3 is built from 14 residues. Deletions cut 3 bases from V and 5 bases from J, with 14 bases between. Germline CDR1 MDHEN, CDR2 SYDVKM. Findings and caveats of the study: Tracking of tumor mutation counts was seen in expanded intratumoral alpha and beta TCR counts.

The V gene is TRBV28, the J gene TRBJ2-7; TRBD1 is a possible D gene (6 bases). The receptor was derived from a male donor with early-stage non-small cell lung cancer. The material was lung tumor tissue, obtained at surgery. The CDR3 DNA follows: TGTGCCAGCAGTTTTGGACAGTTTTCCAACGAGCAGTACTTC. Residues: CASSFGQFSNEQYF.